This T cell receptor beta chain derives from a study of CD4 T cells in relation to SARS-CoV-2 and coronaviruses. Looking at the study overall: The negative reference was HIV-1 Nef peptide pool or peptide-free culture. Notes on the study in general: This crossreactivity analysis covered spike protein alone, no other viral proteins. Compared with monoreactive clones, crossreactive clones showed significantly weaker SARS-CoV-2 expansion.

Points on this clone: Its antigen is as yet unknown.

This CDR3 has 14 amino acids. The V gene's germline CDR1 is SNHLY and CDR2 FYNNEI. V was shortened by 5 bases and J by 0 bases, with 8 bases between the two germline ends. TCRdb's table, derived via immunoSEQ multiplex PCR, lists solely in-frame clones and lacks some. The table records 20,000 or so clones, about 80% of them present only once. Unexposed donor CD4+ T cells date from about 2011-2018, before the COVID-19 pandemic. The cells were cultured for around ten days before CD4+ T cells were isolated. Half the medium was replaced with IL-2 medium on days 3 and 7. The J gene is TRBJ1-3, the V gene TRBV2, with D maybe TRBD1 (6 bases). The sequenced sample was CD4+ T cells from PBMCs, cultured in vitro. The sequence was obtained from a human donor in good health. The CDR3 nucleotides read TGTGCCAGCAGTCCGGACAGCTCTGGAAACACCATATATTTT. Protein product: CASSPDSSGNTIYF.